Described below is a single T cell receptor beta chain sequence and its context. This clonotype was recorded many times. What antigen it recognizes has not been identified. No quality values exist for individual bases; no much larger clone is one base distant. The CDR3 sequence holds 15 residues, the cysteine and phenylalanine included. Of all the DNA, just the CDR3 is kept, 45 bases in frame from base 1. The germline V gene yields ENHRY for CDR1 and SYGVKD for CDR2. The V end loses 9 bases and the J end loses 4 bases, and a stretch of 21 bases separates them. The run used an Illumina NovaSeq 6000. Synthesis of TCR cDNA relied on 5'RACE template switching, a step that introduced a universal primer site along with unique molecular identifiers. Priming of cDNA synthesis was performed from both the TCR alpha and TCR beta constant segments. Two PCR steps were used to amplify libraries, with sample barcodes and sequencing adapters being added in the second step. Sequencing of libraries was done on Illumina HiSeq 2500 (2x100 bp) or NovaSeq (2x150 bp). The authors' analysis ran thus. MIGEC was used to demultiplex reads and collapse the reads into UMI consensus sequences, and MiXCR was used for V(D)J alignment. Clonotypes responding to the vaccine were identified with edgeR on replicate PBMC samples, with the criteria of FDR below 0.01 and a log2 fold change above 5 up to day 15. Each bulk clonotype received a CD4 or CD8 identity based on whether the sequenced CD4 or CD8 repertoire contained that clonotype at higher abundance. Through fastp at Q25 and MiXCR, TCRdb rebuilt clones from the public reads, retaining in-frame beta chains. Every CDR3 protein is listed once, alongside the most common genes and DNA of its rows. These V and J calls derive from TCRdb rather than the authors' analysis. In this sample the table shows 400,000 or so distinct CDR3 sequences, 18% of which occur a single time. Roughly a sixth of the sample is taken by the ten largest.

The treatment or condition label on this specimen signifies: live attenuated yellow fever vaccine strain. At each blood-draw timepoint, two biological replicates of bulk PBMCs were collected. A standard Ficoll-Paque protocol was used to isolate PBMCs from peripheral blood. RNA was extracted with TriZol from bulk PBMCs, CD4 and CD8 fractions, and dextramer-positive and dextramer-negative fractions. This sample stems from a study of T cells after yellow fever vaccination (dated by TCRdb to the late 2010s). For the study in its entirety: The SMART-Seq v4 Ultra Low Input RNA kit was used to prepare libraries from fractions with low cell numbers. Blood samples were taken at several timepoints before and after primary and secondary immunization, and bulk PBMC replicates and cell subsets were isolated. Two healthy male donors made up the cohort, one aged 18 to 29 years and the other aged 30 to 40 years. To track T-cell clones before and after primary and booster YFV17D yellow fever vaccination, bulk TCR alpha and beta repertoires were sequenced longitudinally. Results the study describes overall, beyond this receptor: Because the study included only two donors, the extent to which the findings can be generalized is limited. Compared with the primary T-cell response, the secondary T-cell response was faster but weaker, reaching its peak on day 5 rather than on day 15. Because abundant contaminating clonotypes from the bulk population could be contained in FACS-sorted repertoires, computational filtering was required. A small fraction of clonotypes showed up in both the CD4 and CD8 compartments, probably as a result of convergent recombination. After the booster, most of the clones that had expanded following primary vaccination were detected again (around 95% of CD4 and around 90% of CD8), which suggests that memory was broadly maintained.

The sequence links TRBV10-3 to TRBJ1-1, and TRBD1 may be the D gene, going by 5 matching bases. The TCR sequence derives from a man between 18 and 35 years old who received the YFV17D yellow fever vaccine. Specimen: PBMCs, collected before the yellow fever booster vaccination. The sequenced DNA is TGTGCCATAGGGACGGCCGCCCGGCGGGGCACTGAAGCTTTCTTT. Its product reads: CAIGTAARRGTEAFF.